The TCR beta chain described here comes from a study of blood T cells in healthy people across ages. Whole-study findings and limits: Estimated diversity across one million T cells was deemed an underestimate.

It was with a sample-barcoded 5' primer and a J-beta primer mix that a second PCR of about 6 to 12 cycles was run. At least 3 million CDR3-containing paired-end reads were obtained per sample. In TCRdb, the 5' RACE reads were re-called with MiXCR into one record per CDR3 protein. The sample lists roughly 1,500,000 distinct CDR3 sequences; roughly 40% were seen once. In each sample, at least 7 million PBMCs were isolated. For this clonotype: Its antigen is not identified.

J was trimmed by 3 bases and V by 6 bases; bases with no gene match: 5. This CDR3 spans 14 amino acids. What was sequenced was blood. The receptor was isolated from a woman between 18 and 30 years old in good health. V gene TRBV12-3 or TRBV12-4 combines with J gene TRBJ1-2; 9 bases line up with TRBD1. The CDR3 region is CASRDTGGDYGYTF. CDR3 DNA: TGTGCCAGCAGGGATACAGGGGGCGACTATGGCTACACCTTC.